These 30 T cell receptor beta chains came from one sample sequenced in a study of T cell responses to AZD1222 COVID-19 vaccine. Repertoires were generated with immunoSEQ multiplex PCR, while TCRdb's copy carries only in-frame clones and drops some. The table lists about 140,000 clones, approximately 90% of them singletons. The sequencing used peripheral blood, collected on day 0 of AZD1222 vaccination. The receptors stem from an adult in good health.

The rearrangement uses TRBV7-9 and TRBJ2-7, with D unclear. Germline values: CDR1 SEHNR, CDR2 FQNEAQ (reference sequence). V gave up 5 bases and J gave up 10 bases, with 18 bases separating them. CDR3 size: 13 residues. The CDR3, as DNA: TGTGCCAGCAGCCTAGTAGATTCCGGCCCCCAGTACTTC. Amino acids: CASSLVDSGPQYF.

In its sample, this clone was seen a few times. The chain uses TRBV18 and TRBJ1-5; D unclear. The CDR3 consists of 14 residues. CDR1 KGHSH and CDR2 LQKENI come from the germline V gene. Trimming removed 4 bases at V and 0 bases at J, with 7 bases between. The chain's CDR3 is CASSQGYSNQPQHF. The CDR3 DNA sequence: TGTGCCAGCTCACAGGGCTATAGCAATCAGCCCCAGCATTTT.

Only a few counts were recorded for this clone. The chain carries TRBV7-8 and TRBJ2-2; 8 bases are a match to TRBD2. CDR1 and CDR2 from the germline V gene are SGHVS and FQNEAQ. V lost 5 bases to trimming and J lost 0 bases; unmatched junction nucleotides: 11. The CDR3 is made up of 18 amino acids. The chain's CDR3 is CASSQYIIAGPNTGELFF. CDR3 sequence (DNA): TGTGCCAGCAGCCAATACATAATAGCGGGGCCGAACACCGGGGAGCTGTTTTTT. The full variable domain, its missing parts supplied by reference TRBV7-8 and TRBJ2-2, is GAGVSQSPRYKVAKRGQDVALRCDPISGHVSLFWYQQALGQGPEFLTYFQNEAQLDKSGLPSDRFFAERPEGSVSTLKIQRTQQEDSAVYLCASSQYIIAGPNTGELFFGEGSRLTVL.

The CDR3 is CASSLAGFRGNTIYF. The CDR3 nucleotides read TGTGCCAGCAGCTTAGCCGGTTTCCGGGGAAACACCATATATTTT. This chain joins TRBV7-2 and TRBJ1-3; D gene uncertain. V lost 0 bases and J lost 4, with 10 bases in between. CDR3 length: 15 amino acids. CDR1 and CDR2 (germline): SGHTA, FQGNSA.

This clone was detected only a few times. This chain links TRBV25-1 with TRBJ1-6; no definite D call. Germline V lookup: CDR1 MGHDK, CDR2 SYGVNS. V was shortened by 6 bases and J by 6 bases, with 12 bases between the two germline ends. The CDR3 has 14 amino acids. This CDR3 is CASSRESGNSPLHF. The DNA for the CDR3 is TGTGCCAGCAGCCGCGAGAGCGGTAATTCACCCCTCCACTTT.

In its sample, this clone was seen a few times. CDR3 bases: TGTGCCAGCAGCATCGGGACGGAATCCTACGAGCAGTACTTC. Its protein product is CASSIGTESYEQYF. The chain links TRBV7-6 to TRBJ2-7, with D tentatively TRBD1 or TRBD2 (5 bases each). Trimming left V 5 bases short and J 1 base short, with 12 bases between. There are 14 residues in the CDR3. Germline CDR1 and CDR2: SGHVS and FNYEAQ.

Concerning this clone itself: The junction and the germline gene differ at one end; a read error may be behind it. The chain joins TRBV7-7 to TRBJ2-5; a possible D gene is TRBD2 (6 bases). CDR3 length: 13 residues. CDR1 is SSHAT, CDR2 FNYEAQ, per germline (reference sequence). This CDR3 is CASSLALQETQYF. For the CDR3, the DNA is TGTGCTAGCAGTCTAGCGCTTCAAGAGACCCAGTACTTC.

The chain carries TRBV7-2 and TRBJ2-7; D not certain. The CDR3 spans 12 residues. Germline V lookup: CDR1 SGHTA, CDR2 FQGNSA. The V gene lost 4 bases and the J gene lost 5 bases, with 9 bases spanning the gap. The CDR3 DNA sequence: TGTGCCAGCAGCTACAGTCGGCACGAGCAGTACTTC. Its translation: CASSYSRHEQYF.

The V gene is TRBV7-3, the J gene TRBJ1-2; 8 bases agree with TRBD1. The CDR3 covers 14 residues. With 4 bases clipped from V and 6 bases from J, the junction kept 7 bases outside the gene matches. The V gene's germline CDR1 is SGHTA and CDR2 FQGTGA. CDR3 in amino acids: CASSSGQGSDGYTF. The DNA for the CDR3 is TGTGCCAGCAGCTCAGGACAGGGTTCGGATGGCTACACCTTC.

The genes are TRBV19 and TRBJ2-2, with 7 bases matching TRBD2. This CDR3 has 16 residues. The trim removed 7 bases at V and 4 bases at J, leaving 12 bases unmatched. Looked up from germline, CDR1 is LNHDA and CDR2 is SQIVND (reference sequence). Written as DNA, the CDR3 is TGTGCCAGTACCCGGTCTGGGGGGGATGGCACCGGGGAGCTGTTTTTT. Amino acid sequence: CASTRSGGDGTGELFF.

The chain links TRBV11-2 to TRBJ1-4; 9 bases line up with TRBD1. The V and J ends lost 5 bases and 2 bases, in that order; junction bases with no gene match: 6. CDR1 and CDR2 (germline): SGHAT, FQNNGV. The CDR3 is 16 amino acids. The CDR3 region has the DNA TGTGCCAGCAGCAAGCCACAGGGGGCTACTAATGAAAAACTGTTTTTT. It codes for CASSKPQGATNEKLFF.

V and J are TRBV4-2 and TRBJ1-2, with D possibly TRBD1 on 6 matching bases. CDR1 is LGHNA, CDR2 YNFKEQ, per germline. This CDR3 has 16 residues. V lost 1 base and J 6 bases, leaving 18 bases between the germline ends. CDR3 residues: CASSQVRTEALNGYTF. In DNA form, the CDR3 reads TGTGCCAGCAGCCAAGTAAGGACAGAAGCATTAAATGGCTACACCTTC.

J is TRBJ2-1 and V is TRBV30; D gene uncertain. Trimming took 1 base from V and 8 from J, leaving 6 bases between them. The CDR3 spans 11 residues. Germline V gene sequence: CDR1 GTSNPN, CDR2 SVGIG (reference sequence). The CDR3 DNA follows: TGTGCCTGGAGTGGCAATGATGAGCAGTTCTTC. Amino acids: CAWSGNDEQFF.

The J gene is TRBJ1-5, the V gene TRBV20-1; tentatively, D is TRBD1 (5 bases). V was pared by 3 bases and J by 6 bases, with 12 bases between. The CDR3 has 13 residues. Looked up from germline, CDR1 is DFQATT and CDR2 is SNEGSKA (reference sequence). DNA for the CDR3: TGCAGTGCTAGTCCGGGGAGGGGTCAGCCCCAGCATTTT. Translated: CSASPGRGQPQHF.

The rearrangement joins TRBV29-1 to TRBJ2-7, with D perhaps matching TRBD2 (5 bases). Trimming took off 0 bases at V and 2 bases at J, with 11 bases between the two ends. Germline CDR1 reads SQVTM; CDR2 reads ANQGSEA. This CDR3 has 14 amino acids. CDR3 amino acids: CSVEDSAGTYEQYF. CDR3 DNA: TGCAGCGTTGAAGACTCTGCCGGGACCTACGAGCAGTACTTC.

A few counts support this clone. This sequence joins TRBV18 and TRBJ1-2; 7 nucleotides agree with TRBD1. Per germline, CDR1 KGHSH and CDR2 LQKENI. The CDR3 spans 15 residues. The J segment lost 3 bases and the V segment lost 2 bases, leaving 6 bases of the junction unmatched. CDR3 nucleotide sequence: TGTGCCAGCTCACCAGAGGCTCAGGGGGACTATGGCTACACCTTC. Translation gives CASSPEAQGDYGYTF.

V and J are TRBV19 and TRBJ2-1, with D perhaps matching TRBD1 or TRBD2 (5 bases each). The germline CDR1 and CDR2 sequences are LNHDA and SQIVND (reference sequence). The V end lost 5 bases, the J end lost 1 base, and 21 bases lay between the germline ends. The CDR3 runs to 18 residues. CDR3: CASSQRGGGFGSYNEQFF. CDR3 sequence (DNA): TGTGCCAGTAGTCAACGAGGTGGGGGTTTCGGGTCCTACAATGAGCAGTTCTTC.

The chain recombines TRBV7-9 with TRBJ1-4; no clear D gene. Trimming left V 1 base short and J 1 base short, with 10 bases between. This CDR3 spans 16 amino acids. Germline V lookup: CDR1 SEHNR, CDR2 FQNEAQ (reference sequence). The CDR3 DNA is TGTGCCAGCAGCTTAGGGGGTTCTGGAACTAATGAAAAACTGTTTTTT. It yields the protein CASSLGGSGTNEKLFF.

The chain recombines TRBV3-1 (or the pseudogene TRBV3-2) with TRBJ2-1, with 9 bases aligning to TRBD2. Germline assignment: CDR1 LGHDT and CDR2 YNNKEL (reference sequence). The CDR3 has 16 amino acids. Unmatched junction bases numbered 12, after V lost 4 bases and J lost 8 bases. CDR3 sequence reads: CASSPLLAGGRDEQFF. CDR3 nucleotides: TGTGCCAGCAGCCCTCTCCTGGCGGGAGGGCGGGATGAGCAGTTCTTC.

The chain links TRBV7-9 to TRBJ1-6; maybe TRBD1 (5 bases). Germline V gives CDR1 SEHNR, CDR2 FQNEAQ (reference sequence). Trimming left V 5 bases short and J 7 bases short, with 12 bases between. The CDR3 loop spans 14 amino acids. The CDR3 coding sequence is TGTGCCAGCAGCCCAGGGCCCTTAAATTCACCCCTCCACTTT. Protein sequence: CASSPGPLNSPLHF.

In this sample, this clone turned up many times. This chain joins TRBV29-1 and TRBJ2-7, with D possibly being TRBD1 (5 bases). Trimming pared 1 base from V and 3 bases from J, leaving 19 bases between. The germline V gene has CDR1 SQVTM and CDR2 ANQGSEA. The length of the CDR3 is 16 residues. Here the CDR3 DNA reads TGCAGCGTTGAAGGGGCAGGGAACAGTGCGGACTACGAGCAGTACTTC. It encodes CSVEGAGNSADYEQYF.

The CDR3 DNA sequence: TGTGCCAGCAGCCAAGAAAGGAGAGGCTACACCTTC. Translated: CASSQERRGYTF. The rearrangement uses TRBV3-1 (or the pseudogene TRBV3-2) and TRBJ1-2; D is unresolved. The CDR3 runs 12 residues. The V gene's germline CDR1 is LGHDT and CDR2 YNNKEL (reference sequence). With 0 bases removed from V and 8 bases from J, the gap between germline ends came to 7 bases.

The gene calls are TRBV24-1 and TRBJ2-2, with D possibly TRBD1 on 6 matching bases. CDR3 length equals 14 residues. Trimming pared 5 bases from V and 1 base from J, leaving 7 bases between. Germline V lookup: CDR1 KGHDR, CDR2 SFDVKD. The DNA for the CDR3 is TGTGCCACCAGTGGGACAGAGAACACCGGGGAGCTGTTTTTT. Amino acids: CATSGTENTGELFF.

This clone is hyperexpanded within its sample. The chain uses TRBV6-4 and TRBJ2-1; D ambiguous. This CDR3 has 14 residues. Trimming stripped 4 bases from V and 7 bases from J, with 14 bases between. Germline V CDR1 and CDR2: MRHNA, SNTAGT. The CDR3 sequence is CASSGDEMGNEQFF. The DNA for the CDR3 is TGTGCCAGCAGTGGTGACGAAATGGGGAATGAGCAGTTCTTC.

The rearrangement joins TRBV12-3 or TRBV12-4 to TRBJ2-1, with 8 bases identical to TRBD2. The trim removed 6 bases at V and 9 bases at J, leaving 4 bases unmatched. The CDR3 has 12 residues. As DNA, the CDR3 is TGTGCCAGCAGACCGGGGGGGGGTGAGCAGTTCTTC. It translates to CASRPGGGEQFF.

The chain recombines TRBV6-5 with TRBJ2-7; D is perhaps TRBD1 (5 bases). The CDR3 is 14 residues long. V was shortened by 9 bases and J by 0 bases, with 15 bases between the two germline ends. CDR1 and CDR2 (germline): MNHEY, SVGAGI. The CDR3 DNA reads TGTGCCAGGGATCAATGGGGCCCCTCCTACGAGCAGTACTTC. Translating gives CARDQWGPSYEQYF.

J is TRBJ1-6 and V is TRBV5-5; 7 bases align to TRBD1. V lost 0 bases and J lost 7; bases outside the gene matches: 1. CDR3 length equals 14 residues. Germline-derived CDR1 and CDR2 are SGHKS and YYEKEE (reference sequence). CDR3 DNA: TGTGCCAGCAGCTTGGGACAGGGAAATTCACCCCTCCACTTT. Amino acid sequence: CASSLGQGNSPLHF. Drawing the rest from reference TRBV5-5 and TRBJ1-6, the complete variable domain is DAGVTQSPTHLIKTRGQQVTLRCSPISGHKSVSWYQQVLGQGPQFIFQYYEKEERGRGNFPDRFSARQFPNYSSELNVNALLLGDSALYLCASSLGQGNSPLHFGNGTRLTVT.

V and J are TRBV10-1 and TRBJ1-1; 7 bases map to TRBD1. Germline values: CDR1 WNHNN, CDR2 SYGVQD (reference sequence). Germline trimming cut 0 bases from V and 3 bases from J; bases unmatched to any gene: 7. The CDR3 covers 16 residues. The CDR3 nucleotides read TGCGCCAGCAGTGAGTCGGGCAGGGGGGGGGACACTGAAGCTTTCTTT. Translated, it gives CASSESGRGGDTEAFF.

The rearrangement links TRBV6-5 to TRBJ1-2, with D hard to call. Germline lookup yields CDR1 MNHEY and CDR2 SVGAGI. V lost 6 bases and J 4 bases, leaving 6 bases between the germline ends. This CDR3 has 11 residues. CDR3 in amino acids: CASSDPYGYTF. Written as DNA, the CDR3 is TGTGCCAGCAGCGACCCCTATGGCTACACCTTC.

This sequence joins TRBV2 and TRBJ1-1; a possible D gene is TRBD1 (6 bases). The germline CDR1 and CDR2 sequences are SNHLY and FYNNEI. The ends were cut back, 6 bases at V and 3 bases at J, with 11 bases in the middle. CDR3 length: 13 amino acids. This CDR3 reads CASRSDSYTEAFF. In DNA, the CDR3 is TGTGCCAGCAGATCGGACAGCTACACTGAAGCTTTCTTT. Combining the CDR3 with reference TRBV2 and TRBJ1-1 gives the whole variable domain EPEVTQTPSHQVTQMGQEVILRCVPISNHLYFYWYRQILGQKVEFLVSFYNNEISEKSEIFDDQFSVERPDGSNFTLKIRSTKLEDSAMYFCASRSDSYTEAFFGQGTRLTVV.